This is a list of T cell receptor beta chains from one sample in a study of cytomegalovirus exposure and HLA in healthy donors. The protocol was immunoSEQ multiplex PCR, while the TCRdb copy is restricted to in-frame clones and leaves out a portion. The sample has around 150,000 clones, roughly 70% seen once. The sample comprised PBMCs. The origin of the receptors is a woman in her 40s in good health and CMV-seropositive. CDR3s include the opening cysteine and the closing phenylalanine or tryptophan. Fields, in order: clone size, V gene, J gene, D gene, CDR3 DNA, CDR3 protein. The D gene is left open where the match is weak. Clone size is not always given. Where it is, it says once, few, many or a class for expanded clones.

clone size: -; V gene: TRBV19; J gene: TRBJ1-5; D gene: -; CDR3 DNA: TGTGCCAGTAGTATTGACACACTCAATCAGCCCCAGCATTTT; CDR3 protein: CASSIDTLNQPQHF
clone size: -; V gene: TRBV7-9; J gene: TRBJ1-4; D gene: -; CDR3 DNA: TGTGCCAGCAGCCCACCGCCCACACCGGAGGGGATTGAAAAACTGTTTTTT; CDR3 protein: CASSPPPTPEGIEKLFF
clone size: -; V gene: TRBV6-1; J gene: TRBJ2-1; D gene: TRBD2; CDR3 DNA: TGTGCCAGCAGTGGACTAGCGGGGGGGTTAAGCTCCTACAATGAGCAGTTCTTC; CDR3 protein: CASSGLAGGLSSYNEQFF
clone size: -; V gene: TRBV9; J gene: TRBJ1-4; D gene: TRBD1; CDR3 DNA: TGTGCCAGCAGCGTAGCAGTCGGGACAGGCTACAATGAAAAACTGTTTTTT; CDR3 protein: CASSVAVGTGYNEKLFF
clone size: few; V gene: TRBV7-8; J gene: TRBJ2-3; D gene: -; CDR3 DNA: TGTGCCAGCAGCTTAGATCCATTCACAGATACGCAGTATTTT; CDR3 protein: CASSLDPFTDTQYF
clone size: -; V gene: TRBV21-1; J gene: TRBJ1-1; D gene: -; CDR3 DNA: TGTGCCAGCAGGGACGGACTGAAAGCTTTCTTT; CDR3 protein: CASRDGLKAFF
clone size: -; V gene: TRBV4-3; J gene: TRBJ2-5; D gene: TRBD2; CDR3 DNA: TGCGCCAGCAGCCAATGGCAAGCGGGGGTGGAGACCCAGTACTTC; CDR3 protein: CASSQWQAGVETQYF
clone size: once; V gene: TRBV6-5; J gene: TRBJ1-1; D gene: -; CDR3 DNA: TGTGCCAGCAGTTACTCTCGGGGGAACACTGAAGCTTTCTTT; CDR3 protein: CASSYSRGNTEAFF
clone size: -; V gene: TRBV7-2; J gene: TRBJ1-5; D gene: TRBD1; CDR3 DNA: TGTGCCAGCACCCCCGGGACAGGGGACCAGCCCCAGCATTTT; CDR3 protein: CASTPGTGDQPQHF
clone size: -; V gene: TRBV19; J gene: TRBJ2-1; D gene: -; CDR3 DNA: TGTGCCAGTAGTATGGTAGCTGAGCAGTTCTTC; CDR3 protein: CASSMVAEQFF
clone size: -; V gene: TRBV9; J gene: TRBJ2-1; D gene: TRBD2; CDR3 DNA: TGTGCCAGCAGCGTGGGACTAGGCTCCTACAATGAGCAGTTCTTC; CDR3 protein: CASSVGLGSYNEQFF
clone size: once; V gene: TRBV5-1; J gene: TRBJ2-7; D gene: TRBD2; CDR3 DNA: TGCGCCAGCACCAACATCGGACTAGCGGGAGTTGTGCAGTACTTC; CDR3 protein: CASTNIGLAGVVQYF
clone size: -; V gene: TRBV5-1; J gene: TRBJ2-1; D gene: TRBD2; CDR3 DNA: TGCGCCAGCAGATATACGACTAGCGGGAGAAGTGAGCAGTTCTTC; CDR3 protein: CASRYTTSGRSEQFF
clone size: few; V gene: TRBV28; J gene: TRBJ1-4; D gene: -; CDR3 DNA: TGTGCCAATCAAAGGGGCTTTAATGAAAAACTGTTTTTT; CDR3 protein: CANQRGFNEKLFF
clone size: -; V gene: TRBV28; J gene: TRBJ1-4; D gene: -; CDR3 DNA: TGTGCTAGCAGCCTGGGGAGGGAACTGTTTTTT; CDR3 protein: CASSLGRELFF
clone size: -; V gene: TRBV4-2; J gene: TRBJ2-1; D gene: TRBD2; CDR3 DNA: TGTGCCAGCAGCCAAGCGACTAGCGGGGGATTCTCCTACAATGAGCAGTTCTTC; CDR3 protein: CASSQATSGGFSYNEQFF
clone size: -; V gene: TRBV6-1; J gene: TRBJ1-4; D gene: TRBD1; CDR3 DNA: TGTGCCAGCAGTGCGAGGGGCAGGACAGGGTGGAATGAAAAACTGTTTTTT; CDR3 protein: CASSARGRTGWNEKLFF
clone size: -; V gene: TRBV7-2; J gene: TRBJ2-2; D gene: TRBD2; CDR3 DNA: TGTGCCAGCAGCTTAGTAAACGGGGGGGACGGGGAGCTGTTTTTT; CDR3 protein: CASSLVNGGDGELFF
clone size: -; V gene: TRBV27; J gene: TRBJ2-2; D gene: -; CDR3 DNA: TGTGCCAGCAGTTTTAGTAGGGGCCAAGTGAACACCGGGGAGCTGTTTTTT; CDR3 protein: CASSFSRGQVNTGELFF
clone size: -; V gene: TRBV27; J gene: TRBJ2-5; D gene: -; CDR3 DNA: TGTGCCAGCAGTTTATCGGGGGGTGAAGAGACCCAGTACTTC; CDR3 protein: CASSLSGGEETQYF
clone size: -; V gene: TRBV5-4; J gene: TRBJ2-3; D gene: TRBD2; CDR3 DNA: TGTGCCAGCAGCTTGAGAGGACTAGGTTCCGGGACGCAGTATTTT; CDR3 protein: CASSLRGLGSGTQYF
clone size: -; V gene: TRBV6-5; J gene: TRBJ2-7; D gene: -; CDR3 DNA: TGTGCCAGCAGTAATCAGGGTTACGAGCAGTACTTC; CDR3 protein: CASSNQGYEQYF
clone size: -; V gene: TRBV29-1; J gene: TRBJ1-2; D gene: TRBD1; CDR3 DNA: TGCAGCATACTTAGACAGGGGGCCCATGGCTACCCCTTC; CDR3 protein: CSILRQGAHGYPF
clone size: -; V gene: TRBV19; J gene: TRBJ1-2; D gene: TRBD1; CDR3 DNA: TGTGCCAGTAGTCCGACAGGGCAAGCCGGTGGCTACACCTTC; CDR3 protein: CASSPTGQAGGYTF
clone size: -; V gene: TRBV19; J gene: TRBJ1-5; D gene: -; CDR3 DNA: TGTGCCAGTTCTAAGCGGGACATCGTAACATCGGGCAATCAGCCCCAGCATTTT; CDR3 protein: CASSKRDIVTSGNQPQHF
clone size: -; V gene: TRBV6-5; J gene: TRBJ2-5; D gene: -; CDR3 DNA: TGTGCCAGCAGTTTCGGAGAGACCCAGTACTTC; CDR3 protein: CASSFGETQYF
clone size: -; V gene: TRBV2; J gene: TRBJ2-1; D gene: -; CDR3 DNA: TGTGCCAGCAAGACAACGTACCTATACAATGAGCAGTTCTTC; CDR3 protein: CASKTTYLYNEQFF
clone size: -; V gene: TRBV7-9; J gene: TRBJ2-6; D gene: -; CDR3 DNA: TGTGCCAGCAGCCCACAGGTAACTGGGGCCAACGTCCTGACTTTC; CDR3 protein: CASSPQVTGANVLTF
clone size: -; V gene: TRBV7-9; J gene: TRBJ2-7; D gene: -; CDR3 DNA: TGTGCCAGCAGGCCCACAGGGTTCTACGAGCAGTACTTC; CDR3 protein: CASRPTGFYEQYF
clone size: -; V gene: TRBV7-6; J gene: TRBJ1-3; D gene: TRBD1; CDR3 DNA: TGTGCCAGCAGCTTAACCGGGACAGGGGCTGGAAACACCATATATTTT; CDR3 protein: CASSLTGTGAGNTIYF
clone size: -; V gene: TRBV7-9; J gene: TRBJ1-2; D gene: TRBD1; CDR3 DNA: TGTGCCAGCAGCTTAGGGGGGACAGTAGCTAACTATGGCTACACCTTC; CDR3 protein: CASSLGGTVANYGYTF
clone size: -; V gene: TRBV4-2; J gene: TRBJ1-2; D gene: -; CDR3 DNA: TGTGCCAGCAGCCAAGCTGGGGCCCAGGGTGGAGGCTACACCTTC; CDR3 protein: CASSQAGAQGGGYTF
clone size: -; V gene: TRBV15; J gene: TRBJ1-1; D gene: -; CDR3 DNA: TGTGCCACCGGACCCGGGACTCCGTTCGGCCCAATGAACACTGAAGCTTTCTTT; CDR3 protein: CATGPGTPFGPMNTEAFF